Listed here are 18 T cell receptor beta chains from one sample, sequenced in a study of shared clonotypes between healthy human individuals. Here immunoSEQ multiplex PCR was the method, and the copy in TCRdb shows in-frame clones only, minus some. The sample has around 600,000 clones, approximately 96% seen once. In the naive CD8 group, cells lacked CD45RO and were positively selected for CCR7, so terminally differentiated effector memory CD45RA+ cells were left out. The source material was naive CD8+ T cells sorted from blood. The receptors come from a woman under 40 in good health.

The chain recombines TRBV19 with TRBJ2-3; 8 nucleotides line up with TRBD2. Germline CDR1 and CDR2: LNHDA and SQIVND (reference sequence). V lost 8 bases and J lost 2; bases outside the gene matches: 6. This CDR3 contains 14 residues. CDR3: CASDTSGSTDTQYF. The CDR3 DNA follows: TGTGCCAGTGACACTAGCGGATCCACAGATACGCAGTATTTT.

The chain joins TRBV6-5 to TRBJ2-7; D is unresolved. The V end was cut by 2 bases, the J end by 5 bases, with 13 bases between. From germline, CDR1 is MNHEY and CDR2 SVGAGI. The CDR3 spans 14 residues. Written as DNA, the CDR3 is TGTGCCAGCAGTTACCTGACGGTCCCCCACGAGCAGTACTTC. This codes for CASSYLTVPHEQYF.

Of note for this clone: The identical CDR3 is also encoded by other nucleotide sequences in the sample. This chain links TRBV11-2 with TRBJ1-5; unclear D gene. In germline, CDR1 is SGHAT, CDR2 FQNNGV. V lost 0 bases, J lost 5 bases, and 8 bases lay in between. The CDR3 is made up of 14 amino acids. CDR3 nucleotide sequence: TGTGCCAGCAGCTTAGATGGCGGTGATCAGCCCCAGCATTTT. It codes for CASSLDGGDQPQHF.

The CDR3 spells CASSQTVSGGYEQYF. For the CDR3, the DNA is TGCGCCAGCAGCCAAACGGTTTCTGGAGGCTACGAGCAGTACTTC. The chain uses TRBV4-1 and TRBJ2-7; weak D call: TRBD2 (5 bases). V gave up 2 bases and J gave up 3 bases, with 14 bases separating them. Per germline, CDR1 MGHRA and CDR2 YSYEKL. There are 15 residues in the CDR3.

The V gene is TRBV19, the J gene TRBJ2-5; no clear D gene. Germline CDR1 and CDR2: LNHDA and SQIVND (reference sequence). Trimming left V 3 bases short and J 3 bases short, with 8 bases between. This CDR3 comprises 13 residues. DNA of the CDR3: TGTGCCAGTAGTATTTGGTCGAAAGAGACCCAGTACTTC. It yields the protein CASSIWSKETQYF.

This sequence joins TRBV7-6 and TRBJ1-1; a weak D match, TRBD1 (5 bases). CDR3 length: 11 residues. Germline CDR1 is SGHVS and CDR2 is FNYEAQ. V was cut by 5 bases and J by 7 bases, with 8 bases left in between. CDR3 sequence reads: CASSGDSEAFF. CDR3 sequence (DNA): TGTGCCAGCAGCGGAGACAGTGAAGCTTTCTTT.

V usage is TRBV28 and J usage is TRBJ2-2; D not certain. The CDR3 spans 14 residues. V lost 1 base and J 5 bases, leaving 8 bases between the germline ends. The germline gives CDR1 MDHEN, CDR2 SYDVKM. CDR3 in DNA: TGTGCCAGCAGTTTATCCTATAGAACCGGGGAGCTGTTTTTT. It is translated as CASSLSYRTGELFF.

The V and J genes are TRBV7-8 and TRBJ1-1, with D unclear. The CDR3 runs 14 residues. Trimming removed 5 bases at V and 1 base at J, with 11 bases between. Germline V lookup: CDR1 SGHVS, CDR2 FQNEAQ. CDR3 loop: CASSEDGRNTEAFF. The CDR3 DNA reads TGTGCCAGCAGCGAGGACGGTAGGAACACTGAAGCTTTCTTT.

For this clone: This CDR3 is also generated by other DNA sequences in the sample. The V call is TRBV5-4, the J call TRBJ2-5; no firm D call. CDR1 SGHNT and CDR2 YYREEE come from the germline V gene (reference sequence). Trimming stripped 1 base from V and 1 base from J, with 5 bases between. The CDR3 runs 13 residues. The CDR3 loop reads CASSLPSQETQYF. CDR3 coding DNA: TGTGCCAGCAGCTTGCCCAGCCAAGAGACCCAGTACTTC.

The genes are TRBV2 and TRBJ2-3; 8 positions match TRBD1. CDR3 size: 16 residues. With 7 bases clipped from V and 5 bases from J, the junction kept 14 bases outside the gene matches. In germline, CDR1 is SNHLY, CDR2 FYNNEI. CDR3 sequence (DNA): TGTGCCAGCACAATGTCGGGGGCAGGGGGCGTAGATACGCAGTATTTT. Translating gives CASTMSGAGGVDTQYF. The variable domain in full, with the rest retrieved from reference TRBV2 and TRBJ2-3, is EPEVTQTPSHQVTQMGQEVILRCVPISNHLYFYWYRQILGQKVEFLVSFYNNEISEKSEIFDDQFSVERPDGSNFTLKIRSTKLEDSAMYFCASTMSGAGGVDTQYFGPGTRLTVL.

The CDR3 region is CATRNLRDTKETQYF. In nucleotides, the CDR3 is TGTGCCACCAGGAACCTACGGGACACCAAAGAGACCCAGTACTTC. The rearrangement uses TRBV15 and TRBJ2-5; D may be TRBD1 (6 bases). Per germline, CDR1 LNHNV and CDR2 YYDKDF (reference sequence). The CDR3 is 15 residues long. V was cut by 6 bases and J by 3 bases, with 17 bases left in between.

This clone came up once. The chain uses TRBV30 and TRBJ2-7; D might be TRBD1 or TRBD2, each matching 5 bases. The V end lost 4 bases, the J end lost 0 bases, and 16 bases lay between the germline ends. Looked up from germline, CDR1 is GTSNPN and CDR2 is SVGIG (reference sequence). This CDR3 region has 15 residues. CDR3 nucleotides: TGTGCCTGGATCAGACGGGACGGTCGCTCCTACGAGCAGTACTTC. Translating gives CAWIRRDGRSYEQYF.

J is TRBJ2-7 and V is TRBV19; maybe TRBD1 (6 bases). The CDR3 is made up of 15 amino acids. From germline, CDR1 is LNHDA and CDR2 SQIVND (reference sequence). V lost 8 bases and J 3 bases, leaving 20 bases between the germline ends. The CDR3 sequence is CASSPNRDTVYEQYF. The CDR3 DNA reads TGTGCCAGTTCCCCCAACAGGGATACCGTCTACGAGCAGTACTTC.

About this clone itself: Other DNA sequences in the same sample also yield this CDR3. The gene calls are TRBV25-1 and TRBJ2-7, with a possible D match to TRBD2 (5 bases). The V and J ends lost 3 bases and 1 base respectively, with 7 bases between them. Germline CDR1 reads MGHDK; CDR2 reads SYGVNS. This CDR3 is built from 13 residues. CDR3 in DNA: TGTGCCAGCAGTGAGACGGGATCCTACGAGCAGTACTTC. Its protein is CASSETGSYEQYF.

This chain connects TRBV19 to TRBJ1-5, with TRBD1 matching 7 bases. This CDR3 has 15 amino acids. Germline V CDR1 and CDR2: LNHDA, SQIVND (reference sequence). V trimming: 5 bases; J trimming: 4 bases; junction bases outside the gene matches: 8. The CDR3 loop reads CASSLWDRQNQPQHF. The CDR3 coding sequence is TGTGCCAGTAGTCTCTGGGACAGACAAAATCAGCCCCAGCATTTT. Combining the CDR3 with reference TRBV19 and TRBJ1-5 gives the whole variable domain DGGITQSPKYLFRKEGQNVTLSCEQNLNHDAMYWYRQDPGQGLRLIYYSQIVNDFQKGDIAEGYSVSREKKESFPLTVTSAQKNPTAFYLCASSLWDRQNQPQHFGDGTRLSIL.

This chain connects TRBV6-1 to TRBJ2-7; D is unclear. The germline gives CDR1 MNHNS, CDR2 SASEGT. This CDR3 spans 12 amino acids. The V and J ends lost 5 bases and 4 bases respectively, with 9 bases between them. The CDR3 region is CASSHPRYEQYF. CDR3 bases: TGTGCCAGCAGTCACCCCCGATACGAGCAGTACTTC.

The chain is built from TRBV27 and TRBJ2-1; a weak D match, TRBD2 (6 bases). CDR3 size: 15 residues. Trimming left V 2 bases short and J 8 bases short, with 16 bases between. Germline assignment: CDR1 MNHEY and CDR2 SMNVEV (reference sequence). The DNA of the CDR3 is TGTGCCAGCAGTTTACTGCGGGGAAGGGAGGATGAGCAGTTCTTC. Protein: CASSLLRGREDEQFF.

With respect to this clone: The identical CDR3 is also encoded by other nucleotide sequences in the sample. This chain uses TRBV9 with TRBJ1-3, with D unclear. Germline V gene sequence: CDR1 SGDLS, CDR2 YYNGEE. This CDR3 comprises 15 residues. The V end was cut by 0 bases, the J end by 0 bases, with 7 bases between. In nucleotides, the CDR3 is TGTGCCAGCAGCGTAGGCGGGTCCTCTGGAAACACCATATATTTT. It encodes CASSVGGSSGNTIYF.